The 6 T cell receptor beta chains given below trace back to one sample, sequenced in a study of early T cells in non-severe SARS-CoV-2 infection. TCRdb re-analysed the 5' RACE reads in MiXCR, keeping a single row per CDR3 protein. The data hold tens of thousands of distinct CDR3 sequences, with 5% to 6.5% observed a single time. The sequenced sample was whole blood. These receptors all stem from an adult who was a healthcare worker with PCR-confirmed SARS-CoV-2 infection or an uninfected control (not recorded which).

This clonotype has ten or more counts. The rearrangement uses TRBV29-1 and TRBJ2-7, with D possibly being TRBD2 (6 bases). This CDR3 spans 10 amino acids. Trimming pared 6 bases from V and 3 bases from J, leaving 6 bases between. In germline, CDR1 is SQVTM, CDR2 ANQGSEA. The CDR3: CSVRDYEQYF. DNA of the CDR3: TGCAGCGTGCGGGACTACGAGCAGTACTTC.

This clonotype was counted many times. The chain recombines TRBV18 with TRBJ2-3, with D hard to call. The CDR3 totals 12 residues. Trimming left V 4 bases short and J 2 bases short, with 4 bases between. Germline-derived CDR1 and CDR2 are KGHSH and LQKENI. The CDR3 DNA is TGTGCCAGCTCACGAGACACAGATACGCAGTATTTT. Amino acids: CASSRDTDTQYF.

This clonotype has only a few counts. The rearrangement uses TRBV20-1 and TRBJ1-5; D unresolved. V was shortened by 6 bases and J by 2 bases, with 17 bases between the two germline ends. Germline CDR1 is DFQATT and CDR2 is SNEGSKA (reference sequence). The CDR3 is 15 residues long. CDR3: CSAAQPRGRNQPQHF. In DNA form, the CDR3 reads TGCAGTGCCGCCCAACCACGCGGGCGCAATCAGCCCCAGCATTTT.

This clonotype has a count of ten or more. This rearrangement joins TRBV20-1 to TRBJ2-3; weak D call: TRBD1 (6 bases). Germline V gene lookup returns CDR1 DFQATT and CDR2 SNEGSKA (reference sequence). This CDR3 contains 15 residues. V was trimmed by 6 bases and J by 5 bases, leaving 21 bases between them. The CDR3 nucleotides read TGCAGTGCCCCATATACAGGGACGTTTGAAGATACGCAGTATTTT. Amino acids: CSAPYTGTFEDTQYF.

This chain connects TRBV7-6 to TRBJ2-3; maybe TRBD1 (6 bases). The CDR3 covers 16 residues. Trimming left V 1 base short and J 2 bases short, with 13 bases between. Per the germline V gene, CDR1 is SGHVS and CDR2 is FNYEAQ. CDR3 nucleotides: TGTGCCAGCAGCTTAGAGAGAGGGACACCCACAGATACGCAGTATTTT. Amino acid sequence: CASSLERGTPTDTQYF.

The gene calls are TRBV7-2 and TRBJ2-1; 8 nucleotides agree with TRBD2. The V gene's germline CDR1 is SGHTA and CDR2 FQGNSA. The CDR3 sequence is 13 residues long. With 3 bases clipped from V and 7 bases from J, the junction kept 2 bases outside the gene matches. DNA for the CDR3: TGTGCCAGCAGCTTCGGGAGGGCAAATGAGCAGTTCTTC. This gives the protein CASSFGRANEQFF.